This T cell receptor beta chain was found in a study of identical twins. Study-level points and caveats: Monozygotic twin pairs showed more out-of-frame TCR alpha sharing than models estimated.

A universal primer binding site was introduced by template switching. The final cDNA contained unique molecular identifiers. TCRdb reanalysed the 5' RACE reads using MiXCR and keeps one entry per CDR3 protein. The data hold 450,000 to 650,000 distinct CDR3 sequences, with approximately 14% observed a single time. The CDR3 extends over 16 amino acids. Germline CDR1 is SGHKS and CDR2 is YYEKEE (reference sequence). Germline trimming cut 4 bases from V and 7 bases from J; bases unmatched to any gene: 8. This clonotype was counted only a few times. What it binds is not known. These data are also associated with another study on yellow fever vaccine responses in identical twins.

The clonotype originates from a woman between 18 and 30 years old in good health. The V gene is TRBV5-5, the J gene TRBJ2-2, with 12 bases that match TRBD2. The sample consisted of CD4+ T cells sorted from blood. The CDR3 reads CASSPLAGGRIGELFF. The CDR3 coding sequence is TGTGCCAGCAGCCCACTAGCGGGGGGCCGTATCGGGGAGCTGTTTTTT.